Detailed here is one T cell receptor beta chain. This entry belongs to a study of blood T cell repertoires in COVID-19. About the research overall: Sample material is recorded as cDNA or gDNA derived from T cells, B-cell-depleted T cells, or PBMCs.

The germline V gene has CDR1 SGHTA and CDR2 FQGTGA. After removal of 5 bases from V and 4 bases from J, the junction contained 2 bases not matched to a gene. The CDR3 totals 15 residues. Some clones are missing from TCRdb's copy, which holds only in-frame ones; the method was immunoSEQ multiplex PCR. The sample has about 140,000 clones; around 83% are singletons. The rearrangement uses TRBV7-3 and TRBJ2-1, with 13 positions matching TRBD2. This receptor was identified in a human donor in a cohort sampled during active COVID-19. Source material: peripheral blood. CDR3 sequence (DNA): TGTGCCAGCAGCCCGGGACTAGCGGGGTACAATGAGCAGTTCTTC. It is translated as CASSPGLAGYNEQFF.